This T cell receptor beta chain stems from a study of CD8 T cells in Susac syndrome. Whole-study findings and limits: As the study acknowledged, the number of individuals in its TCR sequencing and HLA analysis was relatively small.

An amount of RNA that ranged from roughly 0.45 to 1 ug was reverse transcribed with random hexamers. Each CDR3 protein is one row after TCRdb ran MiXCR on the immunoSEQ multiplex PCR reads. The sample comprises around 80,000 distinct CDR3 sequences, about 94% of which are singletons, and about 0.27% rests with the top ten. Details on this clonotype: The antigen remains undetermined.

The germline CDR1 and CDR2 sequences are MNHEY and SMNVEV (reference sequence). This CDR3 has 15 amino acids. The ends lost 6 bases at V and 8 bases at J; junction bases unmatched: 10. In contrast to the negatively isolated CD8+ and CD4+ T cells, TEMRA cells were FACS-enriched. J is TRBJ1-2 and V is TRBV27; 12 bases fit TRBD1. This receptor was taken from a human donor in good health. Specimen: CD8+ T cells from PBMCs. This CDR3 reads CASRHGTGGAEGYTF. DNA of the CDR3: TGTGCCAGCAGACACGGGACAGGGGGCGCGGAAGGCTACACCTTC.